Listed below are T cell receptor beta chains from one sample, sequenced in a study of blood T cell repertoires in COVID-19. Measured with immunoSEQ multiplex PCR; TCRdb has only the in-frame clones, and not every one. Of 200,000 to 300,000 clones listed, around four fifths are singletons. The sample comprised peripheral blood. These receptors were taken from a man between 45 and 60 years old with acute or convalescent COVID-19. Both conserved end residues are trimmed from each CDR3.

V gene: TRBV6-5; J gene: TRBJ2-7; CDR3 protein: ASSYLAGSYEQY
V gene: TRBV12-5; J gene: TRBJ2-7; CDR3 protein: ASGLAYEQY
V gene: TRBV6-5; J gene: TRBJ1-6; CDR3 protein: ASSKGQYALH
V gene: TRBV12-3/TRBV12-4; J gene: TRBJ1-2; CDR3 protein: ASSPPNGYGYT
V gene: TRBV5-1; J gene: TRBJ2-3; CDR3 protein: ASRKTGLADTQY
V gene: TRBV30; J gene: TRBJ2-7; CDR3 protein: AWSVREGRYEQY
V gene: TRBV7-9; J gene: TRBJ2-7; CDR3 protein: ASSSPQATLYEQY
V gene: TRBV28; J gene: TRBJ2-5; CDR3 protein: ASSSPGQGQETQY
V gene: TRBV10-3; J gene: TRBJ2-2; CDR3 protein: AISELAPAGELF
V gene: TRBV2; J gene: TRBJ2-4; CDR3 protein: ASSEEGGPSIQY
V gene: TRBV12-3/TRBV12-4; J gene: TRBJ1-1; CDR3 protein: ASSLVTNEAF
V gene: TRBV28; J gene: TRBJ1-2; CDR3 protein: ASSENRARGYT
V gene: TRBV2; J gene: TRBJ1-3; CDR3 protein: ASSGQSGNTIY
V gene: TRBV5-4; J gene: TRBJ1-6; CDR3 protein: ASSLGDRGNSPLH
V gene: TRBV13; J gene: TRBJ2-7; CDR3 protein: ASSDRAGGNYEQY
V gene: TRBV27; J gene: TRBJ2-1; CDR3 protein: ASREGLHNNEQF
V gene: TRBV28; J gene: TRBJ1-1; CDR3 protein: ASILGGRLNTEAF
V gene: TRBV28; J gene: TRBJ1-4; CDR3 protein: ASNPGGGEKLF
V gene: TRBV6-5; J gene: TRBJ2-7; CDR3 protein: ASRPPGQGYEQY
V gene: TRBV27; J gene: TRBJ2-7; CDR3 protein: ASSFTGLGEQY
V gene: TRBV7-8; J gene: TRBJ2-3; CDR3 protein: ASSLFVRGGWDTQY
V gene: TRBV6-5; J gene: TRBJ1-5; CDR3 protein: ASSGHRQNQPQH
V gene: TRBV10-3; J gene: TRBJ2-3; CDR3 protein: AITGTSGARVDTQY
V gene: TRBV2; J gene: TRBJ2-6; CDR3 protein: ASSAGQVPSGANVLT
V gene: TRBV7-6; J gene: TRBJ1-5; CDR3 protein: ASSSAGQPNSNQPQH
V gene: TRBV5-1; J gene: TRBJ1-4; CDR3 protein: ASSLWGRENEKLF
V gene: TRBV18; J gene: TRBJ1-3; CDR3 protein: ASSTGTNGNTIY
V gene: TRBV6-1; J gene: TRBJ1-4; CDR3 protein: ASSERGTANEKLF
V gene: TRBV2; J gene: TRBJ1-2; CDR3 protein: ASTRETNYGYT
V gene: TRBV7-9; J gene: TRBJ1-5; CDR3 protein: ASSSRTEDIGDQPQH
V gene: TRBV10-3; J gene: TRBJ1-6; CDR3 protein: AIGDPNRGDSPLH
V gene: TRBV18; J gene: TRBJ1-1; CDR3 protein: ASSRRQEGNTEAF
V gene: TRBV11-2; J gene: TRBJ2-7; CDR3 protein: ASSYSPREQY
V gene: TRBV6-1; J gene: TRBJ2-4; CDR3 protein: ASSEDTWNIQY
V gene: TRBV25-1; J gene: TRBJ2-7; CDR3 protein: ASRGDSLNYEQY
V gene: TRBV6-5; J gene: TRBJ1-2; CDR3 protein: ASSSRTNYGYT
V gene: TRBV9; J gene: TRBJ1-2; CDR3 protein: ASSSRTGNYGYT
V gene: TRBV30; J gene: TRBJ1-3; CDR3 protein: AWSVQEGAIY
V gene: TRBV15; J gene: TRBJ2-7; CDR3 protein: ATSRIEVGAGAYEQY
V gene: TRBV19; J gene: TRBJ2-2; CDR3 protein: ASGQGNTGELF
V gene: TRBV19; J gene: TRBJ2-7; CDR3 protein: ASSISGGHTYEQY
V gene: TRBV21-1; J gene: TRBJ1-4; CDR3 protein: ASSVRPPPGQAEKLF
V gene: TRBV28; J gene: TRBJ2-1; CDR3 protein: ASSLFGSSSYNEQF
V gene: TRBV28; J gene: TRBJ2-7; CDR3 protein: ASSSPGQVPSYEQY
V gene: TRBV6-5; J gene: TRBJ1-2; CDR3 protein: ASLTRGSTNGYT
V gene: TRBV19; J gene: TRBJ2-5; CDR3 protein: ASSVTHSTTSVGETQY
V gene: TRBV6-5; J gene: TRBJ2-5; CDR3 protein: ASGASVAQETQY
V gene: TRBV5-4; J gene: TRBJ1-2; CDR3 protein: ASSPGAEMLGYGYT
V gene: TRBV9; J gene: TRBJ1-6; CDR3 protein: ASSVGPGQGQSPLH
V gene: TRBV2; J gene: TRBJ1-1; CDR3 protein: ASSDTMNTEAF
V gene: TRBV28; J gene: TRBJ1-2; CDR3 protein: ASRKLRDIKLYGYT
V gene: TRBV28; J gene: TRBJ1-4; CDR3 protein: ASSSRREANEKLF
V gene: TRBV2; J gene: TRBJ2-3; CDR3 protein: AISRDSNTDTQY
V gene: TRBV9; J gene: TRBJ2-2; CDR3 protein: ASSVLRTVANTGELF